The 21 T cell receptor beta chains given below trace back to one sample, sequenced in a study of blood T cell repertoires in COVID-19. TCRdb keeps only in-frame clones here, not all; method: immunoSEQ multiplex PCR. The sample holds about 150,000 clones, about 85% seen once. The specimen sequenced was peripheral blood. These TCRs come from a man in his 60s with COVID-19, enrolled during active disease.

J is TRBJ1-4 and V is TRBV18; tentatively, D is TRBD1 (6 bases). This CDR3 spans 17 amino acids. Germline CDR1 KGHSH, CDR2 LQKENI. Trimming pared 0 bases from V and 2 bases from J, leaving 13 bases between. For the CDR3, the DNA is TGTGCCAGCTCACCACCGATGGGGGCGCTGACTAATGAAAAACTGTTTTTT. Protein sequence: CASSPPMGALTNEKLFF.

This sequence joins TRBV9 and TRBJ1-1; possible D gene TRBD1, 6 bases. The germline gives CDR1 SGDLS, CDR2 YYNGEE. The CDR3 loop spans 14 amino acids. V lost 7 bases and J 4 bases, leaving 17 bases between the germline ends. Here the CDR3 reads CASASRQGFTEAFF. The CDR3 DNA reads TGTGCCAGCGCCTCGAGGCAGGGGTTCACTGAAGCTTTCTTT.

V is TRBV2 and J is TRBJ1-1; 8 bases match TRBD1. Germline-derived CDR1 and CDR2 are SNHLY and FYNNEI. Trimming at V came to 7 bases and at J to 4 bases, leaving 17 bases not matched to a gene. The length of the CDR3 is 17 residues. The CDR3 protein is CASISRDRGVWSTEAFF. In DNA form, the CDR3 reads TGTGCCAGCATATCAAGAGACAGGGGCGTTTGGTCCACTGAAGCTTTCTTT.

The CDR3 sequence: CGVNRGFSYNEQFF. As DNA, the CDR3 is TGTGGGGTGAACAGGGGCTTTTCCTACAATGAGCAGTTCTTC. V gene TRBV30 combines with J gene TRBJ2-1, with 7 bases identical to TRBD1. There are 14 residues in the CDR3. Looked up from germline, CDR1 is GTSNPN and CDR2 is SVGIG (reference sequence).

The chain employs TRBV7-3 and TRBJ2-7; 7 bases fit TRBD1. The CDR3 is made up of 16 amino acids. The V and J ends lost 5 bases and 0 bases, in that order; junction bases with no gene match: 10. Germline V gene data show CDR1 as SGHTA and CDR2 as FQGTGA. The CDR3 DNA reads TGTGCCAGCAGCCCAACAGGGGCGCTGAGCTCCTACGAGCAGTACTTC. Amino acids: CASSPTGALSSYEQYF.

The gene calls are TRBV11-3 and TRBJ2-5, with unresolved D. This CDR3 has 17 residues. Germline assignment: CDR1 SGHNT and CDR2 YENEEA. The V end was cut by 0 bases, the J end by 5 bases, with 19 bases between. In nucleotides, the CDR3 is TGTGCCAGCAGCTTAGAACCAGACGGAGCCACCGTTGAGACCCAGTACTTC. Protein sequence: CASSLEPDGATVETQYF.

The chain uses TRBV13 and TRBJ2-3; 9 bases fit TRBD1. The CDR3 sequence is 14 residues long. V lost 5 bases and J lost 9; bases outside the gene matches: 9. Germline CDR1 PRHDT, CDR2 FYEKMQ (reference sequence). As DNA, the CDR3 is TGTGCCAGCAGCACCGGACAGGGGAGTAGCACGCAGTATTTT. Its protein product is CASSTGQGSSTQYF.

CDR3 DNA: TGTGCCAGCAGTCCAAACGGGATCTACGAGCAGTACTTC. Its protein is CASSPNGIYEQYF. The chain has TRBV2 and TRBJ2-7; possible D gene TRBD2, 5 bases. Germline V gives CDR1 SNHLY, CDR2 FYNNEI. The CDR3 length is 13 residues. The germline V and J ends were trimmed by 5 bases and 3 bases, with 11 bases remaining between them.

The chain recombines TRBV6-1 with TRBJ1-5; D might be TRBD1 (6 bases). This CDR3 is built from 17 residues. Germline CDR1 MNHNS, CDR2 SASEGT. Trimming pared 3 bases from V and 2 bases from J, leaving 17 bases between. Here the CDR3 reads CASSDIRGALGNQPQHF. CDR3 DNA sequence: TGTGCCAGCAGTGATATTCGGGGGGCTTTGGGCAATCAGCCCCAGCATTTT.

The genes are TRBV4-1 and TRBJ1-3; D uncertain. This CDR3 has 17 amino acids. Germline CDR1 and CDR2: MGHRA and YSYEKL. Trimming shortened V by 0 bases and J by 0 bases, and 12 bases separated the two germline ends. CDR3: CASSQDSIELSGNTIYF. For the CDR3, the DNA is TGCGCCAGCAGCCAAGATAGTATAGAGCTCTCTGGAAACACCATATATTTT.

V gene TRBV9 combines with J gene TRBJ1-5; 7 bases line up with TRBD1. Losses at the gene ends were 3 bases for V and 1 base for J; bases not matched to a gene: 7. This CDR3 has 16 amino acids. Germline assignment: CDR1 SGDLS and CDR2 YYNGEE. CDR3 region: CASSEGTGDSNQPQHF. CDR3 DNA: TGTGCCAGCAGCGAAGGCACAGGGGACAGCAATCAGCCCCAGCATTTT.

This chain connects TRBV7-2 to TRBJ2-5, with D possibly matching TRBD2 (6 bases). V was trimmed by 1 base and J by 7 bases, leaving 10 bases between them. Germline-derived CDR1 and CDR2 are SGHTA and FQGNSA. The CDR3 covers 13 residues. The CDR3 sequence is CASSLDAEGTQYF. The CDR3 DNA sequence: TGTGCCAGCAGCTTAGACGCGGAGGGGACCCAGTACTTC.

A remark on this clone: An end of the junction does not agree with germline; a read error may underlie this. The DNA for the CDR3 is TGTGCTAGCAGCGCATCCCAAGCGACAGGGGTGAAGCAGTTCTTC. Its translation: CASSASQATGVKQFF. V usage is TRBV7-7 and J usage is TRBJ2-1; 8 bases map to TRBD1. The CDR3 runs to 15 residues. From germline, CDR1 is SSHAT and CDR2 FNYEAQ (reference sequence).

The gene calls are TRBV7-9 and TRBJ1-3, with 9 bases that match TRBD1. This CDR3 has 17 amino acids. The trim removed 3 bases at V and 0 bases at J, leaving 6 bases unmatched. Germline lookup yields CDR1 SEHNR and CDR2 FQNEAQ (reference sequence). The CDR3 loop reads CASSFRTGVPSGNTIYF. The DNA of the CDR3 is TGTGCCAGCAGCTTCAGGACAGGGGTCCCCTCTGGAAACACCATATATTTT.

In its sample, this clone was seen a few times. The chain combines TRBV11-2 with TRBJ2-1; the match to TRBD1 covers 7 bases. Germline V gene lookup returns CDR1 SGHAT and CDR2 FQNNGV. This CDR3 region has 13 residues. V trimming: 3 bases; J trimming: 7 bases; junction bases outside the gene matches: 3. CDR3 nucleotides: TGTGCCAGCAGCTTGACAGGGCGAAATGAGCAGTTCTTC. Protein: CASSLTGRNEQFF.

This rearrangement joins TRBV7-9 to TRBJ1-6; 7 bases fit TRBD1. V lost 5 bases, J lost 2 bases, and 3 bases stayed unmatched. Germline assignment: CDR1 SEHNR and CDR2 FQNEAQ (reference sequence). The CDR3 has 15 amino acids. This CDR3 is CASSPTGTYNSPLHF. DNA for the CDR3: TGTGCCAGCAGCCCGACAGGGACCTATAATTCACCCCTCCACTTT.

This clone appeared a few times. This sequence joins TRBV19 and TRBJ1-6; TRBD1 matches 8 bases. The CDR3 has 17 residues. V lost 7 bases and J lost 5; bases outside the gene matches: 13. Germline CDR1 LNHDA, CDR2 SQIVND (reference sequence). As DNA, the CDR3 is TGTGCCAGTACCCCCCGAGGCCTGACAGGGGATAATTCACCCCTCCACTTT. It is translated as CASTPRGLTGDNSPLHF.

The DNA for the CDR3 is TGTGCCACCAGTGACCGACAGGGGATGGGGGGCTACACCTTC. It codes for CATSDRQGMGGYTF. V and J are TRBV24-1 and TRBJ1-2, with 8 bases fitting TRBD1. The V and J ends lost 4 bases and 8 bases, in that order; junction bases with no gene match: 8. This CDR3 has 14 amino acids. Germline V gene data show CDR1 as KGHDR and CDR2 as SFDVKD.

This clone was observed once. This chain joins TRBV28 and TRBJ1-2; D may be TRBD1 (5 bases). Per the germline V gene, CDR1 is MDHEN and CDR2 is SYDVKM. Trimming took 8 bases from V and 1 from J, leaving 14 bases between them. The CDR3 sequence is 14 residues long. CDR3 DNA: TGTGCCAGCCATCAACGGGGGAATAACTATGGCTACACCTTC. This translates into CASHQRGNNYGYTF.

This sequence joins TRBV25-1 and TRBJ1-2, with TRBD1 matching over 7 bases. The CDR3 length is 13 residues. Per the germline V gene, CDR1 is MGHDK and CDR2 is SYGVNS. V shed 4 bases and J 5 bases; nucleotides not matched to a gene: 4. CDR3 DNA sequence: TGTGCCAGCAGTGGGCCAGGGGGGTATGGCTACACCTTC. This sequence encodes CASSGPGGYGYTF.

This clone was seen only a few times. The chain recombines TRBV3-1 (or the pseudogene TRBV3-2) with TRBJ1-6; no clear D. This CDR3 comprises 17 residues. Deletions cut 0 bases from V and 7 bases from J, with 16 bases between. CDR1 LGHDT and CDR2 YNNKEL come from the germline V gene (reference sequence). DNA for the CDR3: TGTGCCAGCAGCCAAGATGGTGGGCAGGCCTCCAATTCACCCCTCCACTTT. This encodes CASSQDGGQASNSPLHF.